This T cell receptor beta chain was documented in a study of T cell responses to AZD1222 COVID-19 vaccine. This table comes from immunoSEQ multiplex PCR, and its TCRdb copy is limited to in-frame clones, with some not included. The sample includes 60,000 to 90,000 clones, 87% of them seen just once. Whole-study results and caveats: Females made up more of the donors, who were largely white British, and clonal diversity may have come out too low. Nearly half of spike-specific TCRs reportedly target unmutated variant regions. Scientists sampled the repertoires only once the peak T cell response had passed. The study found Spike-specific TCR breadth and depth rose after two AZD1222 doses.

CDR3 length equals 15 residues. V was clipped by 4 bases and J by 0 bases, with 9 bases between them. Germline V gene data show CDR1 as SGHAT and CDR2 as FQNNGV. This clone was found once. Its cognate antigen is unknown. The gene calls are TRBV11-2 and TRBJ2-2; D is unresolved. The TCR sequence derives from an adult who received the AZD1222 COVID-19 vaccine. Sequencing used peripheral blood, obtained 28 days after the second AZD1222 dose. CDR3 in amino acids: CASSWTPSNTGELFF. The CDR3 nucleotides are TGTGCCAGCAGCTGGACGCCATCGAACACCGGGGAGCTGTTTTTT. The full variable domain, in which reference TRBV11-2 and TRBJ2-2 provide the parts outside the CDR3, is EAGVAQSPRYKIIEKRQSVAFWCNPISGHATLYWYQQILGQGPKLLIQFQNNGVVDDSQLPKDRFSAERLKGVDSTLKIQPAKLEDSAVYLCASSWTPSNTGELFFGEGSRLTVL.